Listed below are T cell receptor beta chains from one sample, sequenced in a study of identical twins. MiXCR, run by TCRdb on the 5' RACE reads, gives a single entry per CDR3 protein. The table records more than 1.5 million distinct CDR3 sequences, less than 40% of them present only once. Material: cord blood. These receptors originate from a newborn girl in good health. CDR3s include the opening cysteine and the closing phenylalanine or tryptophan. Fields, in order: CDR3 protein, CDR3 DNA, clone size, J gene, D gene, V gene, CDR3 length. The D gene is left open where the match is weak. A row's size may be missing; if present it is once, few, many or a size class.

CDR3 protein: CASSPTGKTYEQYF
CDR3 DNA: TGCGCCAGCAGTCCGACAGGGAAGACCTACGAGCAGTACTTC
clone size: few
J gene: TRBJ2-7
D gene: TRBD1
V gene: TRBV10-2
CDR3 length: 14

CDR3 protein: CASSKTSGRAYNEQFF
CDR3 DNA: TGTGCCAGCAGCAAAACTAGCGGGAGGGCCTACAATGAGCAGTTCTTC
clone size: few
J gene: TRBJ2-1
D gene: -
V gene: TRBV21-1
CDR3 length: 16

CDR3 protein: CASYGGEDGYGYTF
CDR3 DNA: TGTGCCAGCTACGGGGGGGAAGATGGTTATGGCTACACCTTC
clone size: -
J gene: TRBJ1-2
D gene: -
V gene: TRBV18
CDR3 length: 14

CDR3 protein: CASSLDPASSDPPEAFF
CDR3 DNA: TGTGCCAGCAGCTTAGATCCCGCGAGCAGCGACCCCCCTGAAGCTTTCTTT
clone size: few
J gene: TRBJ1-1
D gene: -
V gene: TRBV7-8
CDR3 length: 17

CDR3 protein: CSVALMNTEAFF
CDR3 DNA: TGCAGCGTTGCCCTAATGAACACTGAAGCTTTCTTT
clone size: many
J gene: TRBJ1-1
D gene: -
V gene: TRBV29-1
CDR3 length: 12

CDR3 protein: CASSLRRDPFYGYTF
CDR3 DNA: TGTGCCAGCAGTTTAAGGAGGGATCCCTTCTATGGCTACACCTTC
clone size: few
J gene: TRBJ1-2
D gene: -
V gene: TRBV27
CDR3 length: 15

CDR3 protein: CSAGRDRVTYEQYF
CDR3 DNA: TGCAGCGCTGGGCGGGACAGGGTTACCTACGAGCAGTACTTC
clone size: -
J gene: TRBJ2-7
D gene: TRBD1
V gene: TRBV29-1
CDR3 length: 14

CDR3 protein: CAASPPGTDYEQYF
CDR3 DNA: TGTGCCGCGAGCCCCCCGGGAACAGACTACGAGCAGTACTTC
clone size: many
J gene: TRBJ2-7
D gene: -
V gene: TRBV10-3
CDR3 length: 14

CDR3 protein: CASSYRAGNQPQHF
CDR3 DNA: TGTGCCAGCAGCTACAGGGCAGGAAATCAGCCCCAGCATTTT
clone size: few
J gene: TRBJ1-5
D gene: -
V gene: TRBV27
CDR3 length: 14

CDR3 protein: CASDGQGKYEQYF
CDR3 DNA: TGTGCCAGCGACGGACAGGGCAAATACGAGCAGTACTTC
clone size: -
J gene: TRBJ2-7
D gene: TRBD1
V gene: TRBV2
CDR3 length: 13

CDR3 protein: CASSQGGGSDGYTF
CDR3 DNA: TGTGCCAGCAGCCAGGGCGGGGGATCGGATGGCTACACCTTC
clone size: few
J gene: TRBJ1-2
D gene: -
V gene: TRBV14
CDR3 length: 14

CDR3 protein: CASSGRVRTTQATDTQYF
CDR3 DNA: TGCGCCAGCAGTGGACGAGTTAGGACCACTCAAGCCACAGATACGCAGTATTTT
clone size: few
J gene: TRBJ2-3
D gene: -
V gene: TRBV5-1
CDR3 length: 18

CDR3 protein: CASSSLSNEQYF
CDR3 DNA: TGTGCCAGCAGCTCCCTGAGCAATGAGCAGTACTTC
clone size: few
J gene: TRBJ2-5
D gene: -
V gene: TRBV12-3/TRBV12-4
CDR3 length: 12

CDR3 protein: CASSEEGSTETQYF
CDR3 DNA: TGTGCCAGCAGTGAAGAAGGCAGCACAGAGACCCAGTACTTC
clone size: few
J gene: TRBJ2-5
D gene: -
V gene: TRBV6-1
CDR3 length: 14

CDR3 protein: CASTSVVYRLSYEQYF
CDR3 DNA: TGTGCCAGCACCTCAGTGGTCTACAGGCTCTCCTACGAGCAGTACTTC
clone size: -
J gene: TRBJ2-7
D gene: -
V gene: TRBV6-2/TRBV6-3
CDR3 length: 16

CDR3 protein: CASSTARRMNTEAFF
CDR3 DNA: TGTGCCAGCAGCACAGCTCGACGGATGAACACTGAAGCTTTCTTT
clone size: -
J gene: TRBJ1-1
D gene: -
V gene: TRBV7-9
CDR3 length: 15

CDR3 protein: CASSQEIYGADTQYF
CDR3 DNA: TGCGCCAGCAGCCAAGAAATTTACGGGGCAGATACGCAGTATTTT
clone size: -
J gene: TRBJ2-3
D gene: -
V gene: TRBV4-1
CDR3 length: 15

CDR3 protein: CASSQLTGIQINEQFF
CDR3 DNA: TGTGCCAGCAGCCAGTTAACAGGGATACAAATTAATGAGCAGTTCTTC
clone size: few
J gene: TRBJ2-1
D gene: -
V gene: TRBV12-3/TRBV12-4
CDR3 length: 16

CDR3 protein: CSVEDGNTEAFF
CDR3 DNA: TGCAGCGTTGAAGATGGGAACACTGAAGCTTTCTTT
clone size: -
J gene: TRBJ1-1
D gene: -
V gene: TRBV29-1
CDR3 length: 12

CDR3 protein: CSARDANEQFF
CDR3 DNA: TGCAGTGCTAGAGATGCGAATGAGCAGTTCTTC
clone size: -
J gene: TRBJ2-1
D gene: -
V gene: TRBV20-1
CDR3 length: 11

CDR3 protein: CSASSGAWTEAFF
CDR3 DNA: TGCAGTGCTAGTTCCGGGGCTTGGACTGAAGCTTTCTTT
clone size: few
J gene: TRBJ1-1
D gene: -
V gene: TRBV20-1
CDR3 length: 13

CDR3 protein: CASSQGGTGRSAGTEAFF
CDR3 DNA: TGCGCCAGCAGCCAAGGTGGGACAGGGAGGTCTGCTGGGACTGAAGCTTTCTTT
clone size: few
J gene: TRBJ1-1
D gene: TRBD1
V gene: TRBV4-1
CDR3 length: 18

CDR3 protein: CASSLYWGTSSSSYEQYF
CDR3 DNA: TGTGCCAGCAGTTTATATTGGGGGACTAGTTCGAGCTCCTACGAGCAGTACTTC
clone size: few
J gene: TRBJ2-7
D gene: TRBD2
V gene: TRBV12-3/TRBV12-4
CDR3 length: 18

CDR3 protein: CASSEWGAPLHF
CDR3 DNA: TGTGCCAGCAGTGAGTGGGGGGCACCCCTCCACTTT
clone size: -
J gene: TRBJ1-6
D gene: -
V gene: TRBV2
CDR3 length: 12

CDR3 protein: CSAHGRGSYNEQFF
CDR3 DNA: TGCAGTGCTCATGGGAGAGGGTCCTACAATGAGCAGTTCTTC
clone size: once
J gene: TRBJ2-1
D gene: -
V gene: TRBV20-1
CDR3 length: 14

CDR3 protein: CASSLRGSSGIQYF
CDR3 DNA: TGTGCCAGCAGTTTAAGGGGATCTTCGGGAATTCAGTACTTC
clone size: few
J gene: TRBJ2-4
D gene: -
V gene: TRBV12-3/TRBV12-4
CDR3 length: 14

CDR3 protein: CTSSFFQVGNTEAFF
CDR3 DNA: TGTACCAGCAGCTTTTTTCAGGTGGGGAACACTGAAGCTTTCTTT
clone size: once
J gene: TRBJ1-1
D gene: -
V gene: TRBV5-5
CDR3 length: 15

CDR3 protein: CASSQDGRRQETQYF
CDR3 DNA: TGTGCCAGCAGCCAAGACGGGCGGAGGCAAGAGACCCAGTACTTC
clone size: -
J gene: TRBJ2-5
D gene: -
V gene: TRBV14
CDR3 length: 15

CDR3 protein: CASSLIGGASTNEKLFF
CDR3 DNA: TGCGCCAGCAGCTTAATTGGGGGAGCGTCAACTAATGAAAAACTGTTTTTT
clone size: -
J gene: TRBJ1-4
D gene: -
V gene: TRBV5-1
CDR3 length: 17

CDR3 protein: CASSPGLGWNEQFF
CDR3 DNA: TGTGCCAGCAGTCCGGGACTAGGTTGGAATGAGCAGTTCTTC
clone size: -
J gene: TRBJ2-1
D gene: TRBD2
V gene: TRBV12-3/TRBV12-4
CDR3 length: 14

CDR3 protein: CSAIQGGGYTF
CDR3 DNA: TGCAGTGCCATACAGGGAGGGGGCTACACCTTC
clone size: -
J gene: TRBJ1-2
D gene: -
V gene: TRBV20-1
CDR3 length: 11

CDR3 protein: CSVLPQGGTDTQYF
CDR3 DNA: TGCAGCGTTCTGCCACAGGGGGGAACAGATACGCAGTATTTT
clone size: few
J gene: TRBJ2-3
D gene: TRBD1
V gene: TRBV29-1
CDR3 length: 14

CDR3 protein: CASSYDPAPRETQYF
CDR3 DNA: TGTGCCAGCAGTTATGACCCAGCCCCGAGAGAGACCCAGTACTTC
clone size: -
J gene: TRBJ2-5
D gene: -
V gene: TRBV6-5
CDR3 length: 15

CDR3 protein: CSAREHLKRERSYEQYF
CDR3 DNA: TGCAGTGCTAGAGAACATCTAAAGCGGGAGAGGTCCTACGAGCAGTACTTC
clone size: -
J gene: TRBJ2-7
D gene: TRBD2
V gene: TRBV20-1
CDR3 length: 17

CDR3 protein: CAIRMGDNTEAFF
CDR3 DNA: TGTGCCATCAGGATGGGGGACAACACTGAAGCTTTCTTT
clone size: -
J gene: TRBJ1-1
D gene: -
V gene: TRBV10-3
CDR3 length: 13

CDR3 protein: CASSKGQGANYGYTF
CDR3 DNA: TGTGCCAGCAGCAAGGGACAGGGGGCTAACTATGGCTACACCTTC
clone size: once
J gene: TRBJ1-2
D gene: -
V gene: TRBV21-1
CDR3 length: 15

CDR3 protein: CSARGASGDNEQFF
CDR3 DNA: TGCAGTGCTAGGGGGGCTAGCGGGGACAATGAGCAGTTCTTC
clone size: few
J gene: TRBJ2-1
D gene: TRBD2
V gene: TRBV20-1
CDR3 length: 14

CDR3 protein: CSPPRSPISYEQYF
CDR3 DNA: TGCAGTCCCCCCCGGTCTCCTATATCCTACGAGCAGTACTTC
clone size: -
J gene: TRBJ2-7
D gene: -
V gene: TRBV29-1
CDR3 length: 14

CDR3 protein: CASSYNRGDYGYTF
CDR3 DNA: TGTGCCAGCAGTTACAATCGGGGGGACTATGGCTACACCTTC
clone size: -
J gene: TRBJ1-2
D gene: -
V gene: TRBV6-6
CDR3 length: 14

CDR3 protein: CSAGGPLNTEAFF
CDR3 DNA: TGCAGTGCCGGAGGACCCCTGAACACTGAAGCTTTCTTT
clone size: -
J gene: TRBJ1-1
D gene: -
V gene: TRBV20-1
CDR3 length: 13

CDR3 protein: CSVEARWNEQFF
CDR3 DNA: TGCAGCGTTGAAGCCCGGTGGAATGAGCAGTTCTTC
clone size: many
J gene: TRBJ2-1
D gene: -
V gene: TRBV29-1
CDR3 length: 12

CDR3 protein: CASRRTSISFF
CDR3 DNA: TGTGCCAGCAGGCGGACTAGCATCTCGTTCTTC
clone size: few
J gene: TRBJ2-1
D gene: TRBD2
V gene: TRBV28
CDR3 length: 11

CDR3 protein: CSAQTGTAPYEQYF
CDR3 DNA: TGCAGTGCTCAAACCGGGACAGCCCCCTACGAGCAGTACTTC
clone size: many
J gene: TRBJ2-7
D gene: TRBD1
V gene: TRBV20-1
CDR3 length: 14

CDR3 protein: CASSPNRGLGNQPQHF
CDR3 DNA: TGTGCCAGCAGCCCCAACAGGGGTTTGGGCAATCAGCCCCAGCATTTT
clone size: -
J gene: TRBJ1-5
D gene: TRBD1
V gene: TRBV12-3/TRBV12-4
CDR3 length: 16

CDR3 protein: CATSDLPWTSGALAPDTQYF
CDR3 DNA: TGTGCCACCAGTGATTTGCCCTGGACTAGCGGGGCTCTGGCCCCGGATACGCAGTATTTT
clone size: few
J gene: TRBJ2-3
D gene: TRBD2
V gene: TRBV24-1
CDR3 length: 20

CDR3 protein: CASSPGGPPDTQYF
CDR3 DNA: TGTGCCAGCTCACCAGGGGGCCCCCCGGATACGCAGTATTTT
clone size: -
J gene: TRBJ2-3
D gene: -
V gene: TRBV18
CDR3 length: 14

CDR3 protein: CASSLSRARMNTEAFF
CDR3 DNA: TGTGCCAGCAGTTTATCCAGGGCTCGGATGAACACTGAAGCTTTCTTT
clone size: few
J gene: TRBJ1-1
D gene: -
V gene: TRBV27
CDR3 length: 16

CDR3 protein: CASSAFGGSYEQYF
CDR3 DNA: TGTGCCAGCAGCGCTTTCGGGGGCTCCTACGAGCAGTACTTC
clone size: few
J gene: TRBJ2-7
D gene: -
V gene: TRBV7-9
CDR3 length: 14

CDR3 protein: CANSASRTLNQPQHF
CDR3 DNA: TGTGCCAACAGCGCATCACGAACTCTCAATCAGCCCCAGCATTTT
clone size: -
J gene: TRBJ1-5
D gene: -
V gene: TRBV6-1
CDR3 length: 15

CDR3 protein: CASSLAVGIAYSSYNEQFF
CDR3 DNA: TGTGCCAGCAGCTTAGCGGTGGGGATAGCCTATAGCTCCTACAATGAGCAGTTCTTC
clone size: few
J gene: TRBJ2-1
D gene: -
V gene: TRBV7-9
CDR3 length: 19

CDR3 protein: CASGLYPGELFF
CDR3 DNA: TGTGCCAGCGGTTTATACCCAGGGGAGCTGTTTTTT
clone size: -
J gene: TRBJ2-2
D gene: -
V gene: TRBV28
CDR3 length: 12

CDR3 protein: CSARARDSYGYTF
CDR3 DNA: TGCAGTGCTAGAGCCCGGGATTCCTATGGCTACACCTTC
clone size: few
J gene: TRBJ1-2
D gene: -
V gene: TRBV20-1
CDR3 length: 13

CDR3 protein: CSARDFGGTYSNQPQHF
CDR3 DNA: TGCAGTGCTAGAGATTTTGGAGGGACATATAGCAATCAGCCCCAGCATTTT
clone size: -
J gene: TRBJ1-5
D gene: -
V gene: TRBV20-1
CDR3 length: 17

CDR3 protein: CASSSPSDPYEKLFF
CDR3 DNA: TGTGCCAGCAGTTCCCCGTCGGACCCTTATGAAAAACTGTTTTTT
clone size: -
J gene: TRBJ1-4
D gene: -
V gene: TRBV28
CDR3 length: 15

CDR3 protein: CASSQTSGGTDTQYF
CDR3 DNA: TGTGCCAGCAGCCAAACTAGCGGGGGCACAGATACGCAGTATTTT
clone size: many
J gene: TRBJ2-3
D gene: TRBD2
V gene: TRBV4-2
CDR3 length: 15